The sequence of this T cell receptor (beta chain) was determined in a study of blood T cell repertoires in COVID-19. In the study overall: Both acute and convalescent COVID-19 samples were obtained from the United States, Italy and Spain.

Method: immunoSEQ multiplex PCR; TCRdb's copy keeps in-frame clones and lacks some. The table shows hundreds of thousands of clones, with around 90% occurring only once. This clone was detected once. Material: peripheral blood. The origin of this receptor is a man younger than 35 with active or convalescent COVID-19.

CDR3 region: CASSLGAVQPQHF. The CDR3 bases are TGTGCCAGCAGCTTAGGAGCTGTTCAGCCCCAGCATTTT. This chain uses TRBV7-9 with TRBJ1-5; D not resolved. Germline assignment: CDR1 SEHNR and CDR2 FQNEAQ (reference sequence). This CDR3 has 13 residues. The ends were cut back, 1 base at V and 6 bases at J, with 7 bases in the middle.